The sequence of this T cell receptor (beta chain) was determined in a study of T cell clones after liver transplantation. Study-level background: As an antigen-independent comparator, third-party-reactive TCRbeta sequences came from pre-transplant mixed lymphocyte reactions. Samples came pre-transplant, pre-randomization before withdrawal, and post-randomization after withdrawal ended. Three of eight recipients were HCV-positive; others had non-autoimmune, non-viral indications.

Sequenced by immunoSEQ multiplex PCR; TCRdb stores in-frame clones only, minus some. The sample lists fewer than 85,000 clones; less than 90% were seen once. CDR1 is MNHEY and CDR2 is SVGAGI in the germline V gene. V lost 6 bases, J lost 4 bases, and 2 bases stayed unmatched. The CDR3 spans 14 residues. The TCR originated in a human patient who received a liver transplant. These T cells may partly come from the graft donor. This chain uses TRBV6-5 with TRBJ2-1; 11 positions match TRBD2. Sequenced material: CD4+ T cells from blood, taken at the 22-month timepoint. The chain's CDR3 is CASSWTSGYNEQFF. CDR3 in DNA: TGTGCCAGCAGCTGGACTAGCGGGTACAATGAGCAGTTCTTC.